The 12 T cell receptor beta chains given below trace back to one sample, sequenced in a study of blood T cell repertoires in COVID-19. Sequenced by immunoSEQ multiplex PCR; TCRdb stores in-frame clones only, minus some. The profile covers about 480,000 clones, with roughly 89% appearing a single time and 0.75% to 0.9% taken by the ten largest. Sequencing was done on a sample of peripheral blood. These receptors all stem from a man aged 18 to 29 with COVID-19, enrolled during active disease.

The chain links TRBV5-1 to TRBJ2-5; 7 bases are a match to TRBD2. The germline CDR1 and CDR2 sequences are SGHRS and YFSETQ. This CDR3 contains 14 residues. V lost 4 bases and J lost 7; bases outside the gene matches: 10. In DNA, the CDR3 is TGCGCCAGCAGCCCCAGCGGGGCCGTCGGGACCCAGTACTTC. It specifies CASSPSGAVGTQYF.

The V gene is TRBV30, the J gene TRBJ2-1; D remains unclear. CDR1 and CDR2 (germline): GTSNPN, SVGIG (reference sequence). CDR3 length: 12 residues. V was pared by 2 bases and J by 10 bases, with 12 bases between. The CDR3 nucleotides read TGTGCCTGGAGTCGAGGCGGCGGAGAGCAGTTCTTC. Protein: CAWSRGGGEQFF.

The V gene is TRBV2, the J gene TRBJ2-5; 13 bases are a match to TRBD2. V lost 7 bases to trimming and J lost 4 bases; unmatched junction nucleotides: 6. The CDR3 loop spans 15 amino acids. Germline V gene lookup returns CDR1 SNHLY and CDR2 FYNNEI. The CDR3: CASMGTSGKGETQYF. The DNA of the CDR3 is TGTGCCAGCATGGGGACTAGCGGGAAGGGAGAGACCCAGTACTTC.

The chain links TRBV18 to TRBJ2-3; TRBD1 might be the D (5 bases). Trimming stripped 2 bases from V and 1 base from J, with 10 bases between. Germline V gene lookup returns CDR1 KGHSH and CDR2 LQKENI. The CDR3 is 15 residues long. The CDR3 region is CASSPGTGRTDTQYF. The CDR3 bases are TGTGCCAGCTCACCAGGCACAGGCCGCACAGATACGCAGTATTTT.

This chain links TRBV25-1 with TRBJ2-1, with D perhaps matching TRBD1 (6 bases). V was cut by 3 bases and J by 4 bases, with 13 bases left in between. The CDR3 sequence is 15 residues long. Per germline, CDR1 MGHDK and CDR2 SYGVNS. The CDR3 loop is CASSDGWGQYNEQFF. The CDR3 nucleotides read TGTGCCAGCAGTGATGGATGGGGGCAATACAATGAGCAGTTCTTC. The complete variable domain, with remaining parts taken from reference TRBV25-1 and TRBJ2-1, reads EADIYQTPRYLVIGTGKKITLECSQTMGHDKMYWYQQDPGMELHLIHYSYGVNSTEKGDLSSESTVSRIRTEHFPLTLESARPSHTSQYLCASSDGWGQYNEQFFGPGTRLTVL.

This clone was seen only a few times. At one end the junction does not follow the germline gene, possibly because of a read error. As DNA, the CDR3 is TGTGCCAGCAGGGAAGGACAGAGGATCTATGGCTACACCTTC. Protein: CASREGQRIYGYTF. The J gene is TRBJ1-2, the V gene TRBV6-1; D may be TRBD1 (6 bases). The CDR3 length is 14 residues. The V gene's germline CDR1 is MNHNS and CDR2 SASEGT.

V gene TRBV19 combines with J gene TRBJ1-1; D is ambiguous. Germline V gives CDR1 LNHDA, CDR2 SQIVND (reference sequence). Trimming took off 2 bases at V and 2 bases at J, with 15 bases between the two ends. The CDR3 is made up of 16 amino acids. The CDR3 DNA sequence: TGTGCCAGTAGTATATCGGGGAGTCACCCTAACACTGAAGCTTTCTTT. Translating it yields CASSISGSHPNTEAFF.

The chain combines TRBV15 with TRBJ1-3, with TRBD1 matching over 7 bases. The CDR3 is made up of 15 amino acids. Trimming took 4 bases from V and 8 from J; bases not matched to a gene: 11. Germline lookup yields CDR1 LNHNV and CDR2 YYDKDF (reference sequence). CDR3 region: CATSIETGVGDTIYF. The CDR3 DNA is TGTGCCACCAGCATCGAAACAGGGGTTGGCGACACCATATATTTT. The complete variable domain, with remaining parts taken from reference TRBV15 and TRBJ1-3, reads DAMVIQNPRYQVTQFGKPVTLSCSQTLNHNVMYWYQQKSSQAPKLLFHYYDKDFNNEADTPDNFQSRRPNTSFCFLDIRSPGLGDTAMYLCATSIETGVGDTIYFGEGSWLTVV.

The J gene is TRBJ2-5, the V gene TRBV5-1, with 9 nucleotides matching TRBD1. This CDR3 has 20 amino acids. J lost 5 bases, V lost 3 bases, and 23 bases had no gene match. CDR1 and CDR2 from the germline V gene are SGHRS and YFSETQ. The CDR3, as DNA: TGCGCCAGCAGCTACCGGGACAGGGTAGGGGACGGGCCCCCAACGGAGACCCAGTACTTC. Amino acids: CASSYRDRVGDGPPTETQYF.

This chain uses TRBV11-1 with TRBJ2-7, with D tentatively TRBD2 (6 bases). CDR3 length equals 13 residues. V lost 6 bases and J lost 7, with 16 bases in between. Germline V gives CDR1 SGHAT, CDR2 FQDESV (reference sequence). This CDR3 is CASSSEFAGEQYF. The CDR3 DNA is TGTGCCAGCAGTTCGGAGTTCGCGGGGGAGCAGTACTTC.

The chain links TRBV7-8 to TRBJ2-2; TRBD2 aligns across 12 bases. This CDR3 has 15 residues. The germline V gene has CDR1 SGHVS and CDR2 FQNEAQ. Germline trimming cut 5 bases from V and 4 bases from J; bases unmatched to any gene: 2. CDR3 residues: CASSPGLAGTGELFF. In nucleotides, the CDR3 is TGTGCCAGCAGCCCGGGACTAGCGGGCACCGGGGAGCTGTTTTTT.

V is TRBV27 and J is TRBJ2-7, with D possibly TRBD1 on 6 matching bases. V was shortened by 6 bases and J by 1 base, with 16 bases between the two germline ends. The CDR3 contains 15 residues. Per the germline V gene, CDR1 is MNHEY and CDR2 is SMNVEV (reference sequence). CDR3 amino acids: CASSPLTDRSYEQYF. In DNA, the CDR3 is TGTGCCAGCAGCCCTTTGACGGACAGATCCTACGAGCAGTACTTC.